These 26 T cell receptor beta chains came from one sample sequenced in a study of long-term antiretroviral therapy in people with HIV. The run of the v3.0 immunoSEQ assay was at survey level. Produced via immunoSEQ multiplex PCR; TCRdb's table is partial and in-frame only. This table holds 20,000 to 25,000 clones, 80% to 85% found once. The sample here was unsorted PBMCs, taken 0.1 years before starting antiretroviral therapy. Receptors were obtained from a man between 35 and 55 years old with HIV.

The chain combines TRBV7-9 with TRBJ1-1, with TRBD1 as a possible D gene (5 bases). V was pared by 3 bases and J by 7 bases, with 12 bases between. Germline CDR1 SEHNR, CDR2 FQNEAQ (reference sequence). This CDR3 has 13 amino acids. The CDR3 DNA reads as TGTGCCAGCAGCTTGGCGGGGCCCAGTGAAGCTTTCTTT. Residues: CASSLAGPSEAFF.

This chain links TRBV23-1 with TRBJ1-5; D gene unclear. TRBV23-1 is assigned to the ORF class and has an uncertain function. The ends were cut back, 6 bases at V and 0 bases at J, with 24 bases in the middle. CDR3 length: 19 residues. The CDR3 sequence is CASSWERTPKSDSNQPQHF. The CDR3, as DNA: TGCGCCAGCAGCTGGGAAAGGACTCCAAAATCCGATAGCAATCAGCCCCAGCATTTT.

V is TRBV30 and J is TRBJ2-4; 9 positions match TRBD2. Germline CDR1 is GTSNPN and CDR2 is SVGIG (reference sequence). This CDR3 contains 15 residues. V lost 2 bases, J lost 8 bases, and 10 bases stayed unmatched. This CDR3 reads CAWSPAGGAGDIQYF. In DNA form, the CDR3 reads TGTGCCTGGAGTCCCGCGGGGGGGGCGGGAGACATTCAGTACTTC.

The chain uses TRBV11-2 and TRBJ2-1, with D possibly being TRBD2 (5 bases). This CDR3 is 17 amino acids long. Germline CDR1 is SGHAT and CDR2 is FQNNGV. Trimming took 1 base from V and 4 from J, leaving 17 bases between them. For the CDR3, the DNA is TGTGCCAGCAGCTTAGGACCTAGCCCGACGTTGTACAATGAGCAGTTCTTC. This sequence encodes CASSLGPSPTLYNEQFF.

The chain employs TRBV5-1 and TRBJ2-2; D is possibly TRBD1 or TRBD2 (7 bases each). The CDR3 totals 16 residues. Trimming pared 6 bases from V and 3 bases from J, leaving 18 bases between. Germline loops: CDR1 SGHRS, CDR2 YFSETQ. This chain's CDR3 is CASTPGRGRDTGELFF. CDR3 in DNA: TGCGCCAGCACACCTGGGAGGGGGCGAGACACCGGGGAGCTGTTTTTT. Full variable domain (outside the CDR3, taken from reference TRBV5-1 and TRBJ2-2): KAGVTQTPRYLIKTRGQQVTLSCSPISGHRSVSWYQQTPGQGLQFLFEYFSETQRNKGNFPGRFSGRQFSNSRSEMNVSTLELGDSALYLCASTPGRGRDTGELFFGEGSRLTVL.

The rearrangement joins TRBV7-2 to TRBJ2-6, with D perhaps matching TRBD1 or TRBD2 (5 bases each). This CDR3 contains 16 residues. Germline values: CDR1 SGHTA, CDR2 FQGNSA. V lost 4 bases to trimming and J lost 4 bases, with 14 bases between them. CDR3 loop: CASSSPRGSGANVLTF. DNA for the CDR3: TGTGCCAGCAGCTCGCCCCGGGGCTCCGGGGCCAACGTCCTGACTTTC.

The chain recombines TRBV7-9 with TRBJ2-5; D could derive from TRBD1 or TRBD2 (5 bases each). Germline V lookup: CDR1 SEHNR, CDR2 FQNEAQ (reference sequence). V lost 5 bases to trimming and J lost 5 bases, with 24 bases between them. This CDR3 has 17 residues. The CDR3 region has the DNA TGTGCCAGCAGCCCGCCGGGGCTACAGTCCCGAAGGGAGACCCAGTACTTC. Its translation is CASSPPGLQSRRETQYF.

Points on this clone: The same CDR3 is also encoded by other DNA sequences in this sample. This chain's CDR3 is CASGTASRETQYF. Written as DNA, the CDR3 is TGTGCCAGCGGGACTGCCTCCCGAGAGACCCAGTACTTC. The chain combines TRBV6-6 with TRBJ2-5; TRBD2 is a possible D gene (6 bases). The CDR3 is made up of 13 amino acids. V lost 8 bases and J 4 bases, leaving 14 bases between the germline ends. Germline V lookup: CDR1 MNHNY, CDR2 SVGAGI (reference sequence).

The chain recombines TRBV5-4 with TRBJ2-2, with 13 bases that match TRBD2. CDR3 length: 16 amino acids. CDR1 is SGHNT and CDR2 is YYREEE in the germline V gene (reference sequence). V gave up 4 bases and J gave up 5 bases; unmatched junction bases: 5. The CDR3 sequence is CASSRTSGSQTGELFF. In DNA form, the CDR3 reads TGTGCCAGCAGCCGGACTAGCGGGAGTCAAACCGGGGAGCTGTTTTTT.

The rearrangement joins TRBV27 to TRBJ2-3; possibly TRBD1 for D (6 bases). Trimming shortened V by 4 bases and J by 0 bases, and 14 bases separated the two germline ends. CDR1 MNHEY and CDR2 SMNVEV come from the germline V gene (reference sequence). The CDR3 is 16 amino acids. The CDR3 DNA follows: TGTGCCAGCAGTTACCTACAGGGCTCGAGCACAGATACGCAGTATTTT. The encoded protein is CASSYLQGSSTDTQYF.

The rearrangement uses TRBV6-1 and TRBJ2-1; 8 nucleotides line up with TRBD1. The CDR3 is made up of 15 amino acids. V trimming: 7 bases; J trimming: 0 bases; junction bases outside the gene matches: 5. Germline assignment: CDR1 MNHNS and CDR2 SASEGT. CDR3 protein: CASNRQGTSYNEQFF. The CDR3 coding sequence is TGTGCCAGCAACCGACAGGGGACCTCCTACAATGAGCAGTTCTTC.

The chain links TRBV7-9 to TRBJ2-2, with 12 bases that match TRBD2. The CDR3 length is 15 residues. Germline V gene data show CDR1 as SEHNR and CDR2 as FQNEAQ (reference sequence). J was trimmed by 6 bases and V by 4 bases; bases with no gene match: 3. The CDR3 bases are TGTGCCAGCAGCTCGACTAGCGGGGGCTCCGGGGAGCTGTTTTTT. It encodes CASSSTSGGSGELFF.

The sample holds a few counts of this clone. The chain employs TRBV18 and TRBJ1-6; TRBD1 is a possible D gene (5 bases). The CDR3 sequence is 17 residues long. V dropped 2 bases and J dropped 7 bases, with 18 bases sitting between them. The germline V gene encodes CDR1 KGHSH and CDR2 LQKENI. As DNA, the CDR3 is TGTGCCAGCTCACCATTCAGGGAGGCCTCCCTAAATTCACCCCTCCACTTT. Its translation: CASSPFREASLNSPLHF.

The V call is TRBV2, the J call TRBJ2-7; 12 bases match TRBD2. Germline V lookup: CDR1 SNHLY, CDR2 FYNNEI. The CDR3 covers 15 residues. V dropped 5 bases and J dropped 6; count of bases not matched to a gene: 8. CDR3 amino acids: CASSYLAGGQSEQYF. The CDR3 DNA reads as TGTGCCAGCAGTTACCTAGCGGGGGGGCAGAGCGAGCAGTACTTC. The full variable domain, in which reference TRBV2 and TRBJ2-7 provide the parts outside the CDR3, is EPEVTQTPSHQVTQMGQEVILRCVPISNHLYFYWYRQILGQKVEFLVSFYNNEISEKSEIFDDQFSVERPDGSNFTLKIRSTKLEDSAMYFCASSYLAGGQSEQYFGPGTRLTVT.

The chain is built from TRBV19 and TRBJ2-2; 10 nucleotides align to TRBD1. Germline loops: CDR1 LNHDA, CDR2 SQIVND (reference sequence). Trimming at V came to 9 bases and at J to 4 bases, leaving 5 bases not matched to a gene. The CDR3 has 14 residues. CDR3 protein: CASRQGAGTGELFF. In nucleotides, the CDR3 is TGTGCCAGCCGACAGGGGGCGGGCACCGGGGAGCTGTTTTTT.

The chain couples TRBV19 to TRBJ2-5; 14 positions match TRBD2. CDR1 and CDR2 (germline): LNHDA, SQIVND (reference sequence). V trimming: 5 bases; J trimming: 4 bases; junction bases outside the gene matches: 15. There are 19 residues in the CDR3. The CDR3 bases are TGTGCCAGTAGTTCTGGACCGGGACTAGCGGGAGAAGGAAGAGAGACCCAGTACTTC. Translating gives CASSSGPGLAGEGRETQYF.

The chain couples TRBV6-6 to TRBJ1-3, with TRBD1 matching 8 bases. CDR3 length: 14 residues. Losses at the gene ends were 6 bases for V and 8 bases for J; bases not matched to a gene: 9. Per germline, CDR1 MNHNY and CDR2 SVGAGI (reference sequence). Here the CDR3 reads CASRFDRGGDTIYF. The CDR3, as DNA: TGTGCCAGCAGATTCGACAGGGGAGGGGACACCATATATTTT.

The chain has TRBV27 and TRBJ2-7, with D perhaps TRBD1 (6 bases). The CDR3 covers 17 residues. The V end lost 1 base, the J end lost 1 base, and 17 bases lay between the germline ends. Germline V gene data show CDR1 as MNHEY and CDR2 as SMNVEV (reference sequence). The chain's CDR3 is CASSLFSSTGKSYEQYF. DNA of the CDR3: TGTGCCAGCAGTTTATTCTCATCGACAGGCAAATCCTACGAGCAGTACTTC.

The gene calls are TRBV6-1 and TRBJ2-3; TRBD2 matches 8 bases. Germline trimming cut 5 bases from V and 4 bases from J; bases unmatched to any gene: 8. This CDR3 region has 15 residues. CDR1 and CDR2 (germline): MNHNS, SASEGT. CDR3 in amino acids: CASSSSGSNPDTQYF. Written as DNA, the CDR3 is TGTGCCAGCAGTTCAAGCGGGAGTAACCCAGATACGCAGTATTTT.

This clone is labeled large. This chain links TRBV28 with TRBJ1-2; the match to TRBD1 covers 9 bases. Looked up from germline, CDR1 is MDHEN and CDR2 is SYDVKM. This CDR3 is 15 amino acids long. After removal of 4 bases from V and 4 bases from J, the junction contained 7 bases not matched to a gene. The CDR3 DNA sequence: TGTGCCAGCAGTTCCCCCGGGACAGGGACCTATGGCTACACCTTC. Residues: CASSSPGTGTYGYTF.

This chain's CDR3 is CASSGGGGIQYF. The CDR3 coding sequence is TGTGCCAGCAGCGGGGGGGGCGGCATTCAGTACTTC. The chain employs TRBV2 and TRBJ2-4; 8 nucleotides line up with TRBD2. V was pared by 6 bases and J by 9 bases, with 4 bases of the junction left unmatched. Looked up from germline, CDR1 is SNHLY and CDR2 is FYNNEI. CDR3 length: 12 residues.

The chain couples TRBV12-5 to TRBJ1-6; D gene uncertain. This CDR3 contains 19 residues. V was cut by 2 bases and J by 4 bases, with 21 bases left in between. In germline, CDR1 is LGHNT, CDR2 FRNRAP. Here the CDR3 reads CASGLTPPGSGRYNSPLHF. CDR3 in DNA: TGTGCTAGTGGTTTGACACCCCCCGGGAGCGGAAGATATAATTCACCCCTCCACTTT. Full variable domain (missing parts from reference TRBV12-5 and TRBJ1-6): DARVTQTPRHKVTEMGQEVTMRCQPILGHNTVFWYRQTMMQGLELLAYFRNRAPLDDSGMPKDRFSAEMPDATLATLKIQPSEPRDSAVYFCASGLTPPGSGRYNSPLHFGNGTRLTVT.

This sequence joins TRBV5-6 and TRBJ1-5; D ambiguous. Germline CDR1 is SGHDT and CDR2 is YYEEEE. V was pared by 7 bases and J by 3 bases, with 11 bases between. The CDR3 loop spans 13 amino acids. CDR3 protein: CASAEGINQPQHF. CDR3 sequence (DNA): TGTGCCAGCGCCGAAGGGATCAATCAGCCCCAGCATTTT.

In its sample, this clone was seen a few times. The DNA for the CDR3 is TGTGCCAGCTCACCACTTGAGGGGACAGGGGGCGCGGAGGAGTACTTC. It is translated as CASSPLEGTGGAEEYF. This chain links TRBV18 with TRBJ2-7, with 12 bases aligning to TRBD1. CDR1 is KGHSH, CDR2 LQKENI, per germline. V was clipped by 1 base and J by 11 bases; unmatched bases: 12. This CDR3 region has 16 residues.

The J gene is TRBJ2-2, the V gene TRBV11-2; possibly TRBD2 for D (5 bases). The CDR3 covers 18 residues. V was clipped by 4 bases and J by 1 base, with 19 bases between them. Germline CDR1 is SGHAT and CDR2 is FQNNGV. The CDR3 nucleotides read TGTGCCAGCAGCTCATACCTCTTAAGCGGCAGGAACACCGGGGAGCTGTTTTTT. The encoded protein is CASSSYLLSGRNTGELFF.

The chain employs TRBV28 and TRBJ1-6, with D possibly matching TRBD1 (5 bases). The CDR3 runs 16 residues. CDR1 MDHEN and CDR2 SYDVKM come from the germline V gene. Trimming shortened V by 5 bases and J by 14 bases, and 25 bases separated the two germline ends. CDR3 sequence reads: CASSKRDLVNRWSLHF. DNA of the CDR3: TGTGCCAGCAGTAAAAGGGACCTGGTAAATCGGTGGTCCCTCCACTTT.